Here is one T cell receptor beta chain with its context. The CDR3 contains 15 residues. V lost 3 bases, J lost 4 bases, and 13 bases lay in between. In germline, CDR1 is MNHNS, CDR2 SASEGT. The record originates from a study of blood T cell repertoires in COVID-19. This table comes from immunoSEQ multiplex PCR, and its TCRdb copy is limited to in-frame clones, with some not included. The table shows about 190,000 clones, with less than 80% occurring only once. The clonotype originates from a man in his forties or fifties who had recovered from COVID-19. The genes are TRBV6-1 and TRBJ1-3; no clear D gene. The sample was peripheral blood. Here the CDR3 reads CASSDQRQAGNTIYF. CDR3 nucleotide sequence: TGTGCCAGCAGTGATCAAAGACAAGCCGGAAACACCATATATTTT.